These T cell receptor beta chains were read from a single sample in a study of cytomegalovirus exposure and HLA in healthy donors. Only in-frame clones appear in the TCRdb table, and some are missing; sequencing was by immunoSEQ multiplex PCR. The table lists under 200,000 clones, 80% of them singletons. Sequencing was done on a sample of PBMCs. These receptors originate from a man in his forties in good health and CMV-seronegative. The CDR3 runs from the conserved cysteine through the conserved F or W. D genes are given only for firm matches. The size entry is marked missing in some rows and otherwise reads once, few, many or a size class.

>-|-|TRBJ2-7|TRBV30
CAWSALRGSEQYF
TGTGCCTGGAGCGCGCTCCGGGGGAGTGAGCAGTACTTC
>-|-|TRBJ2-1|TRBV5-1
CASMGSGNEQFF
TGCGCCAGCATGGGTAGCGGCAATGAGCAGTTCTTC
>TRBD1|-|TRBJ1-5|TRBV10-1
CASSATGKISCQPQHF
TGCGCCAGCAGTGCGACAGGGAAAATATCTTGTCAGCCCCAGCATTTT
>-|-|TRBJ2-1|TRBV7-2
CASSDRDSRDEQFF
TGTGCCAGCAGCGACCGGGACTCCCGTGATGAGCAGTTCTTC
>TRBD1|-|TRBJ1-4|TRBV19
CASSSDRGRNEKLFF
TGTGCCAGTAGTTCCGACAGGGGAAGGAATGAAAAACTGTTTTTT
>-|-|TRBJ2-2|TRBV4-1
CASSSQDGPGAGELFF
TGCGCCAGCAGCTCCCAGGACGGGCCAGGGGCCGGGGAGCTGTTTTTT
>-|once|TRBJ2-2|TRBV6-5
CASSPGLGELFF
TGTGCCAGCAGCCCGGGTTTAGGGGAGCTGTTTTTT
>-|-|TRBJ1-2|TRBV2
CASNRENYGYTF
TGTGCCAGCAACCGAGAGAACTATGGCTACACCTTC
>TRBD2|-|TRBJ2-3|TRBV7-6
CASSLVGGGLTDTQYF
TGTGCCAGCAGCTTAGTCGGGGGGGGGTTGACAGATACGCAGTATTTT
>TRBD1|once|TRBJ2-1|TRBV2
CASSGTGPSYNEQFF
TGTGCCAGCAGTGGGACAGGGCCGTCCTACAATGAGCAGTTCTTC
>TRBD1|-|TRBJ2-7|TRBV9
CASSAGQGRRYPYEQYF
TGTGCCAGCAGCGCGGGACAGGGGAGAAGGTATCCCTACGAGCAGTACTTC
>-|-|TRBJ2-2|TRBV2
CASGQTTGELFF
TGTGCCAGTGGGCAGACCACCGGGGAGCTGTTTTTT
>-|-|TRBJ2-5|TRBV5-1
CASSLARGYQETQYF
TGCGCCAGCAGCTTGGCCCGGGGGTACCAAGAGACCCAGTACTTC
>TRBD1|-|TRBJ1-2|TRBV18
CASSQDAGGNGYTF
TGTGCCAGCTCACAAGACGCAGGGGGAAATGGCTACACCTTC
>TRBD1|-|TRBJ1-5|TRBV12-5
CASGLVRIGDRGQHQPQHF
TGTGCTAGTGGTTTGGTACGGATAGGGGACAGGGGGCAACATCAGCCCCAGCATTTT
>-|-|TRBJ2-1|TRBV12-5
CASGLGQVGQFF
TGTGCTAGTGGTTTGGGACAGGTTGGGCAGTTCTTC
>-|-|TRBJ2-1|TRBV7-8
CASSLERTKQFF
TGTGCCAGCAGCTTGGAACGGACTAAGCAGTTCTTC
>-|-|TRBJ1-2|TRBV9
CASSAEEGTYGYTF
TGTGCCAGCAGCGCTGAGGAGGGCACCTATGGCTACACCTTC
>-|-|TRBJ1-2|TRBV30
CAWIGVGYTF
TGTGCCTGGATCGGGGTCGGCTACACCTTC
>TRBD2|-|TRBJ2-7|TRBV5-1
CASSFGTSGEQYF
TGCGCCAGCAGCTTCGGGACTAGCGGCGAGCAGTACTTC
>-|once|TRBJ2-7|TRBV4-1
CASSQVLAASYEQYF
TGCGCCAGCAGCCAAGTACTGGCGGCCTCCTACGAGCAGTACTTC
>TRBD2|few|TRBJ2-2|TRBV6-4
CASSDSTGTSGRDTGELFF
TGTGCCAGCAGTGACTCGACAGGGACTAGCGGGAGGGACACCGGGGAGCTGTTTTTT